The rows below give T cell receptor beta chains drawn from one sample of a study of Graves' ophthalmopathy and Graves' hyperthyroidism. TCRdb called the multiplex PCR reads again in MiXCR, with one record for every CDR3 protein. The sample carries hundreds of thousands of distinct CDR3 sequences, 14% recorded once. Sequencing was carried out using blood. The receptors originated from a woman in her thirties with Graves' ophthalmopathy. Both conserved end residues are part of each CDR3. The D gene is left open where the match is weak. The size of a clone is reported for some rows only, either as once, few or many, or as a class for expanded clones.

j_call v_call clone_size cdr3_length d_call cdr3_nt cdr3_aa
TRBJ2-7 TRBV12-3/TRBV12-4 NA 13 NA TGTGCCAGCAGACGACAGACTTACTACGAGCAGTACTTC CASRRQTYYEQYF
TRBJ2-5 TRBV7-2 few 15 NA TGTGCCAGCAGCTTAGCGCTCGTCAGGGTGGAGACCCAGTACTTC CASSLALVRVETQYF
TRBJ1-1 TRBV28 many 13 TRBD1 TGTGCCATTAACAGGGGGCGGTACACTGAAGCTTTCTTT CAINRGRYTEAFF
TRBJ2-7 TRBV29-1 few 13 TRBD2 TGCAGCGTCGGGACTAGCGGGACCCGCCAGCAGTACTTC CSVGTSGTRQQYF
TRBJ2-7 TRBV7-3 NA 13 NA TGTGCCAGCAGCTGGGACGCAGCCTACGAGCAGTACTTC CASSWDAAYEQYF
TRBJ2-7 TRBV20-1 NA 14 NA TGCAGTGCTAGCCGCATGAGAGGCTCCTACGAGCAGTACTTC CSASRMRGSYEQYF
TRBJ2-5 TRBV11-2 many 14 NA TGTGCCAGCAGCTTATGGGACCAACAAGAGACCCAGTACTTC CASSLWDQQETQYF
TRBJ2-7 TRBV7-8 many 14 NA TGTGCCAGCAGCTTAGCGCTCAGGAACGACGAGCAGTACTTC CASSLALRNDEQYF
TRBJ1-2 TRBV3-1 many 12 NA TGTGCCAGCAGCCTCGAGGACAGTGGCTACACCTTC CASSLEDSGYTF
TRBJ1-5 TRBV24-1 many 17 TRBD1 TGTGCCTCCAGTGATTCACAGGGGGCTGGAGGCAATCAGCCCCAGCATTTT CASSDSQGAGGNQPQHF
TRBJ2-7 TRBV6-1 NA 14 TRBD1 TGTGCCAGCAGTGGACAGGGTTTACGATACGAGCAGTACTTC CASSGQGLRYEQYF
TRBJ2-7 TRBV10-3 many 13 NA TGTGCCATCAGTGGGGAGGAAAACTACGAGCAGTACTTC CAISGEENYEQYF
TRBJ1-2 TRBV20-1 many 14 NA TGCAGTGCTAGACCCTCGGGGGCTGGATATGGCTACACCTTC CSARPSGAGYGYTF
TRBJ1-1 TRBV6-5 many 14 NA TGTGCCAGCAGTTCGGCAGAAGGGAGATCTGAAGCTTTCTTT CASSSAEGRSEAFF
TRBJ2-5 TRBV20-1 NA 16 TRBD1 TGCAGTGCTAGAGAGACGGGACAGGGGGTGTCGGAGACCCAGTACTTC CSARETGQGVSETQYF
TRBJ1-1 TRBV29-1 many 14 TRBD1 TGCAGCGTTCGGCAGACAGGGGATGGCTCTGAAGCTTTCTTT CSVRQTGDGSEAFF
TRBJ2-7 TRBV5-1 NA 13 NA TGCGCCAGCAGCTCCAGAGGGTCGGGGGAGCAGTACTTC CASSSRGSGEQYF
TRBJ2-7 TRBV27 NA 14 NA TGTGCCAGCAGTTTGTCAGTGGGACCCTACGATCAGTACTTC CASSLSVGPYDQYF
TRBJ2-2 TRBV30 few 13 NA TGTGCCTGGAGTCCCACAGGTCCCGGGGAGCTGTTTTTT CAWSPTGPGELFF
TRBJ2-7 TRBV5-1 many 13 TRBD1 TGCGCCAGCGGTCGGGACAGGAGCTACGAGCAGTACTTC CASGRDRSYEQYF
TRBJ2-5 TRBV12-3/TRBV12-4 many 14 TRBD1 TGTGCCAGCAGCCGGGACAGGGAGTGGGAGACCCAGTACTTC CASSRDREWETQYF
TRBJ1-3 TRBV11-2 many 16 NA TGTGCCAGCAGCCAGAACCCCGGGACGGTCGGAAACACCATATATTTT CASSQNPGTVGNTIYF
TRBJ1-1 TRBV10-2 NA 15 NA TGCGCCAGCGGTGACCGGCAGGGGATGAACACTGAAGCTTTCTTT CASGDRQGMNTEAFF
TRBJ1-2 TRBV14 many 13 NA TGTGCCAGCAGCTACACGACTAACTATGGCTACACCTTC CASSYTTNYGYTF
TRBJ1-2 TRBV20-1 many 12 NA TGCAGTGCTCCAAGGTTTCAGGGGGGCTACACCTTC CSAPRFQGGYTF
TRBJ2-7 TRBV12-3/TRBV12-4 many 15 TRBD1 TGTGCCAGCAGTTTTAGGGGGCAGGCCTCTGGCGGGCAGTACTTC CASSFRGQASGGQYF
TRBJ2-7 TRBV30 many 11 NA TGTGCCTGGAGTGGATCCGGGACGTTGAACTTC CAWSGSGTLNF
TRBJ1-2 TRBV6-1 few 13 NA TGTGCCAGCAGGATACAGGGAATCCATGGCTACACCTTC CASRIQGIHGYTF
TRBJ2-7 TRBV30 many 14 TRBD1 TGTGCCTGGAGTCTGACAGGGGGATCCTACGAGCAGTACTTC CAWSLTGGSYEQYF
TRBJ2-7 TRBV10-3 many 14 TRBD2 TGTGCCATCAGTGAGGTCCTAGCGGGAGCAAGTCAGTACTTC CAISEVLAGASQYF
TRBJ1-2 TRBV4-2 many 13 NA TGTGCCAGCAGCCAAGAAGGGGGGGGTGGCTACACCTTC CASSQEGGGGYTF
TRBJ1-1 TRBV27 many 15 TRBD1 TGTGCCAGCAGTTCCGAGCGGGACAGGGGAACTGAAGCTTTCTTT CASSSERDRGTEAFF
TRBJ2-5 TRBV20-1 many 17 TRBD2 TGCAGTGCTAGAGCCCCGACTAGCGGGGTATTCCAAGAGACCCAGTACTTC CSARAPTSGVFQETQYF
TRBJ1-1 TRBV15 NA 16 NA TGTGCCACCAGCAGAGTGGAAGGGAATCGCCCGACTGAAGCTTTCTTT CATSRVEGNRPTEAFF
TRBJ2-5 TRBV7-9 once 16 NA TGTGCCAGCAGCGTCGTGTACACGGGGGACCAAGAGACCCAGTACTTC CASSVVYTGDQETQYF
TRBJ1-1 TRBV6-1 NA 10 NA TGTGCATGGGGGCAGGGTAGGGCTTTCTTT CAWGQGRAFF
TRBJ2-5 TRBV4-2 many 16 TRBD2 TGTGCCAGCAGCCAAGTCCAGCGGGGTGGGCAAGAGACCCAGTACTTC CASSQVQRGGQETQYF
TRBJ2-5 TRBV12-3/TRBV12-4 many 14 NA TGTGCCAGCAGTTTAAACGGCGCCGGGGAGACCCAGTACTTC CASSLNGAGETQYF
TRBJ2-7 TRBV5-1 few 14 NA TGCGCCAGCAGCTTGGATAACCCCTCCTACGAGCAGTACTTC CASSLDNPSYEQYF
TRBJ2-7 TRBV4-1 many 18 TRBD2 TGCGCCAGCAGCCCCCGACTAGCGGGAGTGGCGAGCTCCTACGAGCAGTACTTC CASSPRLAGVASSYEQYF
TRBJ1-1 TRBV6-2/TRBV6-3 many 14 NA TGTGCCAGCAATAGAGGGGCCGGGAACACTGAAGCTTTCTTT CASNRGAGNTEAFF
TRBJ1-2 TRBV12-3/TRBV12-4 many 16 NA TGTGCCAGCAGATACGTCGCAGGGGACATCAGAAACGGCCACACCTTC CASRYVAGDIRNGHTF
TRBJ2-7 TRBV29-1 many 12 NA TGCAGCGTTGAGAGGGGCACCTACGAGCAGTACTTC CSVERGTYEQYF
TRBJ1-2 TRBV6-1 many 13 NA TGTGCCAGCAGTGCAGGGGAGAACTATGGCTACACCTTC CASSAGENYGYTF
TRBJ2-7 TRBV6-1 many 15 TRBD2 TGTGCCAGCAGGGAACGGGAGGGCGGATCCTACGAGCAGTACTTC CASREREGGSYEQYF
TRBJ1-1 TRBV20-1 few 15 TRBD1 TGCAGTGCTAGGACATTGACAGGGCCCGACACTGAAGCTTTCTTT CSARTLTGPDTEAFF
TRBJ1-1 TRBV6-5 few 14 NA TGTGCCAGCAGTTTCGTTTCCTTGAACACTGAAGCTTTCTTT CASSFVSLNTEAFF
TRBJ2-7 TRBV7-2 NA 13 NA TGTGCCAGCAGCCCTCTGGGGGGTGGTGAGCAGTACTTC CASSPLGGGEQYF
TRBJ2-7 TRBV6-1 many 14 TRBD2 TGTGCCAGCAGCGGGACTAGCGGACCCTACGAGCAGTACTTC CASSGTSGPYEQYF
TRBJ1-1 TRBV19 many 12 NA TGTGCCAGTAGTGTCAGTAACACTGAAGCTTTCTTT CASSVSNTEAFF
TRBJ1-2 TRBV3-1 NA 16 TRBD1 TGTGCCAGCAGCCAAGGGTTGGACAGGGGACCTTATGGCTACACCTTC CASSQGLDRGPYGYTF
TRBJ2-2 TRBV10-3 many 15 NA TGTGCCACCAGAAAAGAAGGGACGAACACCGGGGAGCTGTTTTTT CATRKEGTNTGELFF
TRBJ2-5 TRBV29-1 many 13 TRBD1 TGCAGCGGGGGGGGACAGGGGTCAAAGACCCAGTACTTC CSGGGQGSKTQYF
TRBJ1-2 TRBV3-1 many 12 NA TGTGCCAGCAGCCAAGAGGGCTATGGCTACACCTTC CASSQEGYGYTF
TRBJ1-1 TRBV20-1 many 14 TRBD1 TGCAGTGCTAGGGGACAGCTACTTAACACTGAAGCTTTCTTT CSARGQLLNTEAFF